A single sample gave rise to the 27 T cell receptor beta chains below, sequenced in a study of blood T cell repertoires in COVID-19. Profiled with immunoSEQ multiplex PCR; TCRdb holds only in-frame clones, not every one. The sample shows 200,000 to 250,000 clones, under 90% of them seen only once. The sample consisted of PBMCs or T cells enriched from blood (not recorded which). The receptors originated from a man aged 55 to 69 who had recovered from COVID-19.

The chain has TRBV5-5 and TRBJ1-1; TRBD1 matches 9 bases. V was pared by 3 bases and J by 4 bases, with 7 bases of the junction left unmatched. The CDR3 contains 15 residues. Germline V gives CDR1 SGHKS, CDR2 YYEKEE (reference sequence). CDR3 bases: TGTGCCAGCAGCTGGGCAAAGGACAGGGGCACTGAAGCTTTCTTT. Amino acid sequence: CASSWAKDRGTEAFF.

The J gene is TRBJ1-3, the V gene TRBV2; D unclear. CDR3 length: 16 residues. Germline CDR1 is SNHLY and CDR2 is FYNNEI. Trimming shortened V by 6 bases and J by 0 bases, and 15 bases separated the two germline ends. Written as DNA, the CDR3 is TGTGCCAGCAGCTCGACCCAGGCCGACTCTGGAAACACCATATATTTT. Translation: CASSSTQADSGNTIYF.

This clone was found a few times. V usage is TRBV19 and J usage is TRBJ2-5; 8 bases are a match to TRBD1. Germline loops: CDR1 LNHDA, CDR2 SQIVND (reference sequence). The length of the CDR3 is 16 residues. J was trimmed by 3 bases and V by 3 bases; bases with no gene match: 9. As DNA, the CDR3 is TGTGCCAGTAGTATCGGGACAGGCGGTTTTAAAGAGACCCAGTACTTC. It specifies CASSIGTGGFKETQYF.

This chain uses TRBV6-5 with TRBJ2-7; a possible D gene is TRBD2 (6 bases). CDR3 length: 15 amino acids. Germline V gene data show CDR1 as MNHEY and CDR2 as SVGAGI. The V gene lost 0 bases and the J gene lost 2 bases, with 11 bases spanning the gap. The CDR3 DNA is TGTGCCAGCAGTTACTCCCCGGGACTGGCCTACGAGCAGTACTTC. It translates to CASSYSPGLAYEQYF.

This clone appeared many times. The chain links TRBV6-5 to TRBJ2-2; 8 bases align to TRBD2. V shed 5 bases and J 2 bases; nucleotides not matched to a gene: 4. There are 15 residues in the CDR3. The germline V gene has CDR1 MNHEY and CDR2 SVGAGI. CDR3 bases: TGTGCCAGCAGTCCGGGAGGGTTTAACACCGGGGAGCTGTTTTTT. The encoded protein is CASSPGGFNTGELFF.

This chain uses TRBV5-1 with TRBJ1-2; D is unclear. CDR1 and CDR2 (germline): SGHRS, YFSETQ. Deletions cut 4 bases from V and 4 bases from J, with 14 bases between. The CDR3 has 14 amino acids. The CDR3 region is CASSGGLTPYGYTF. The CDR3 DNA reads TGCGCCAGCAGCGGCGGCCTAACCCCCTATGGCTACACCTTC.

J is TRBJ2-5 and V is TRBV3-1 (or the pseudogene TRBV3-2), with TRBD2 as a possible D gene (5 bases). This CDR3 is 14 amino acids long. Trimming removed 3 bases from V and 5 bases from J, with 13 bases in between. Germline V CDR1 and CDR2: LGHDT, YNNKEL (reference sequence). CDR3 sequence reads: CASSQGLAPETQYF. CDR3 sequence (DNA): TGTGCCAGCAGCCAGGGTCTAGCCCCCGAGACCCAGTACTTC.

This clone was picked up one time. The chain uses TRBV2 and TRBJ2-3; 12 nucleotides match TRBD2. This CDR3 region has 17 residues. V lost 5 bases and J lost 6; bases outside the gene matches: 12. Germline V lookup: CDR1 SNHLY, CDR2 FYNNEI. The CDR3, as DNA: TGTGCCAGCAGTTTCTTTCGACTAGCGGGGGTGAAGGATACGCAGTATTTT. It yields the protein CASSFFRLAGVKDTQYF.

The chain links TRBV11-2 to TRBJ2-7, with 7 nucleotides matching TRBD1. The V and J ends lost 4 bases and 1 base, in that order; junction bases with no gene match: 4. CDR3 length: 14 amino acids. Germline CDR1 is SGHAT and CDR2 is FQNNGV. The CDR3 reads CASSSDRVSYEQYF. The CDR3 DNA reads TGTGCCAGCAGCTCCGACAGGGTATCCTACGAGCAGTACTTC.

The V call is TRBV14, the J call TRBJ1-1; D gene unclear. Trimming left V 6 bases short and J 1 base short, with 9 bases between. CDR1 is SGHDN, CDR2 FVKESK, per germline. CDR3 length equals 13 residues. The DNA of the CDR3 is TGTGCCAGCAGGAGGAACCGGAACACTGAAGCTTTCTTT. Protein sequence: CASRRNRNTEAFF.

CDR3 region: CASAVLPYNSPLHF. The CDR3, as DNA: TGTGCCAGCGCGGTCCTACCCTATAATTCACCCCTCCACTTT. This chain links TRBV6-5 with TRBJ1-6, with unresolved D. The CDR3 sequence is 14 residues long. The germline V gene encodes CDR1 MNHEY and CDR2 SVGAGI. V was pared by 8 bases and J by 2 bases, with 10 bases between.

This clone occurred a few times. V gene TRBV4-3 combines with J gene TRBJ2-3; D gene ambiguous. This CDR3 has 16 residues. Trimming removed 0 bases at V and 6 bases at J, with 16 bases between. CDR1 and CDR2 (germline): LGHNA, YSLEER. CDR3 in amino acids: CASSQDSAPLGDTQYF. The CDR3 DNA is TGCGCCAGCAGCCAAGATTCCGCCCCCCTCGGGGATACGCAGTATTTT.

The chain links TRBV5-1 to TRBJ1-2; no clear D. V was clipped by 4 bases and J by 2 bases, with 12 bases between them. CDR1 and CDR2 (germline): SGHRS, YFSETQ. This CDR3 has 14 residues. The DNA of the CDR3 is TGCGCCAGCAGCCCCGGGTTGGAGAACTATGGCTACACCTTC. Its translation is CASSPGLENYGYTF.

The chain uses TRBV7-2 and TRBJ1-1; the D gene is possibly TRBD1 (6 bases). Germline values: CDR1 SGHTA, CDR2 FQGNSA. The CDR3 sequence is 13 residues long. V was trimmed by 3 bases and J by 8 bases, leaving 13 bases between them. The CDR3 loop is CASSLGASAEAFF. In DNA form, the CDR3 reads TGTGCCAGCAGCTTGGGGGCGAGTGCCGAAGCTTTCTTT.

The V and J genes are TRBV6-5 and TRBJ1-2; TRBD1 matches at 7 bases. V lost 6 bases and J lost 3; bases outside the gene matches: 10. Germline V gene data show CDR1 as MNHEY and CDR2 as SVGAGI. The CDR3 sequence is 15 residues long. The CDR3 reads CASRAGTEADYGYTF. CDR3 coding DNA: TGTGCCAGCAGGGCCGGGACAGAGGCCGACTATGGCTACACCTTC.

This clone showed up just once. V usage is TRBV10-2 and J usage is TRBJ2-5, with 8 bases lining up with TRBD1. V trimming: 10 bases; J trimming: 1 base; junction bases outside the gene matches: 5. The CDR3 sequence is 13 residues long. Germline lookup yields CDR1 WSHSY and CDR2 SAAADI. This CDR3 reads CATITGGQETQYF. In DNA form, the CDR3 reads TGCGCCACCATAACAGGGGGCCAAGAGACCCAGTACTTC.

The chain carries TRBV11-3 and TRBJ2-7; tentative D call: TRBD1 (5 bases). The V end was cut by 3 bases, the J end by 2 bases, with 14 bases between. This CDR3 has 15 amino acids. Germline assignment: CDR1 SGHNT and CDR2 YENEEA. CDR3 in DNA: TGTGCCAGCAGCTTGGGCCAGGGTATAACCTACGAGCAGTACTTC. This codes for CASSLGQGITYEQYF.

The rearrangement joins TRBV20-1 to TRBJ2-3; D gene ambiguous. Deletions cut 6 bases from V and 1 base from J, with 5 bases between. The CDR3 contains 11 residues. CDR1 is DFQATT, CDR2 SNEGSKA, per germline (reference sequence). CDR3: CSATGTDTQYF. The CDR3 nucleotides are TGCAGTGCCACAGGCACAGATACGCAGTATTTT.

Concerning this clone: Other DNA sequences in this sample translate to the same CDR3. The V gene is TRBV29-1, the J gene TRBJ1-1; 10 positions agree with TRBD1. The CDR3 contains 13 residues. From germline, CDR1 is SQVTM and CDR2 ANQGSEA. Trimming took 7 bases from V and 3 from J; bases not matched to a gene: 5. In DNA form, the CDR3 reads TGCAGCGCCCGGACAGGGGGGGACACTGAAGCTTTCTTT. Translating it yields CSARTGGDTEAFF.

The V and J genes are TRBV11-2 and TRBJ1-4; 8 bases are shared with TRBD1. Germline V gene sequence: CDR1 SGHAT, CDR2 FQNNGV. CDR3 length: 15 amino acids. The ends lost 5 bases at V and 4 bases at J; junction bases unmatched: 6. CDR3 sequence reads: CASSGQGLGNEKLFF. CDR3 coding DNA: TGTGCCAGCAGCGGACAGGGTCTTGGTAATGAAAAACTGTTTTTT.

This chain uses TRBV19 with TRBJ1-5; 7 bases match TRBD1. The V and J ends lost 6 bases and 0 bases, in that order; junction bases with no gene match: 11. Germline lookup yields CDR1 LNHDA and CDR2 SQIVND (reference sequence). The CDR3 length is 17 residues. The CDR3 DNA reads TGTGCCAGTAGGAAACGACAGGGTCAGTATAGCAATCAGCCCCAGCATTTT. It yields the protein CASRKRQGQYSNQPQHF.

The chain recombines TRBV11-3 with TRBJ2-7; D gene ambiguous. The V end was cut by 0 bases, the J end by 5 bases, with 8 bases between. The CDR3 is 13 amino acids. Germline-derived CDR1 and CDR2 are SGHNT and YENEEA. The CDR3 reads CASSLDRIHEQYF. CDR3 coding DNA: TGTGCCAGCAGCTTAGACAGGATCCACGAGCAGTACTTC. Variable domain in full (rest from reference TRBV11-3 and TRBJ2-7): EAGVVQSPRYKIIEKKQPVAFWCNPISGHNTLYWYLQNLGQGPELLIRYENEEAVDDSQLPKDRFSAERLKGVDSTLKIQPAELGDSAVYLCASSLDRIHEQYFGPGTRLTVT.

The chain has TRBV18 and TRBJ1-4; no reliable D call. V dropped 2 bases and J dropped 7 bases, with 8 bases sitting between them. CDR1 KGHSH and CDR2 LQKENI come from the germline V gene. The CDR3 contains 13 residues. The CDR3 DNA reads TGTGCCAGCTCACCAACAGCCCTTGAAAAACTGTTTTTT. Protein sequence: CASSPTALEKLFF.

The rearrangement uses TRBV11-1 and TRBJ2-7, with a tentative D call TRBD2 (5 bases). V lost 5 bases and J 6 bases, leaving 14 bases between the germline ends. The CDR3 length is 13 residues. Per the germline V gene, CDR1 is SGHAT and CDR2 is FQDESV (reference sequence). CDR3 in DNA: TGTGCCAGCAGCCGTCGGAGAGGGAGCGAGCAGTACTTC. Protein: CASSRRRGSEQYF.

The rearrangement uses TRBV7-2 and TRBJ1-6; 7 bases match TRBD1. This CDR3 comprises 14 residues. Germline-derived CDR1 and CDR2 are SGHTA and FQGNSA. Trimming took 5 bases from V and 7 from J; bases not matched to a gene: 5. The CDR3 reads CASSAGQENSPLHF. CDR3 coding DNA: TGTGCCAGCAGCGCCGGACAGGAGAATTCACCCCTCCACTTT.

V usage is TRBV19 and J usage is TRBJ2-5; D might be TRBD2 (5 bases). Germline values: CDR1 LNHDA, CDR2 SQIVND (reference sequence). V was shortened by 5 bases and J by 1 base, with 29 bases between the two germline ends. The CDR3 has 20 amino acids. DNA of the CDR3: TGTGCCAGTAGTCCCCTCCCCAAGCGGAACGAACTGAACCCCCAAGAGACCCAGTACTTC. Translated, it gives CASSPLPKRNELNPQETQYF.

CDR3: CASSLSYTEAFF. The CDR3 DNA follows: TGTGCCAGCAGCTTATCCTACACTGAAGCTTTCTTT. This rearrangement joins TRBV11-2 to TRBJ1-1, with D unresolved. CDR1 is SGHAT, CDR2 FQNNGV, per germline. The CDR3 consists of 12 residues. Trimming shortened V by 2 bases and J by 3 bases, and 4 bases separated the two germline ends.